The TCR beta chain under discussion was sequenced for a study of OX40 agonist ivuxolimab in advanced cancers. Libraries were prepared by immunoSEQ multiplex PCR; TCRdb keeps only in-frame clonotypes and omits some of them. The sample records approximately 25,000 clones, 75% to 90% being singletons. V dropped 5 bases and J dropped 5 bases, with 15 bases sitting between them. Germline V gene data show CDR1 as MNHEY and CDR2 as SVGAGI. The CDR3 has 14 residues. This TCR was sampled from an adult with an advanced solid tumor such as melanoma, head and neck, liver or kidney cancer. The chain has TRBV6-5 and TRBJ2-5; D unclear. The input for sequencing was CD4+ or CD8+ T cells sorted from blood, taken in a trial of the OX40 agonist ivuxolimab. CDR3 sequence (DNA): TGTGCCAGCAGTCCCCTAATCCTCGGGGAGACCCAGTACTTC. As protein: CASSPLILGETQYF.